The T cell receptor (beta chain) described here comes from a study of blood T cell repertoires in COVID-19. Overall study context: Samples of COVID-19 (acute and convalescent) were obtained from the United States, Italy and Spain.

Here immunoSEQ multiplex PCR was the method, and the copy in TCRdb shows in-frame clones only, minus some. Of about 140,000 clones listed, roughly 85% were seen once; the top ten hold roughly 2.9%. This clone was recorded once. CDR1 is SGHRS and CDR2 is YFSETQ in the germline V gene. This CDR3 is built from 17 residues. V was pared by 4 bases and J by 0 bases, with 7 bases of the junction left unmatched. This rearrangement joins TRBV5-1 to TRBJ2-1; 10 bases line up with TRBD2. This TCR came from a man aged 45 to 65 with acute or convalescent COVID-19. The source material was peripheral blood. The CDR3 nucleotides read TGCGCCAGCAGCACCTACTCTAGCGGGAGCTCCTACAATGAGCAGTTCTTC. It yields the protein CASSTYSSGSSYNEQFF.